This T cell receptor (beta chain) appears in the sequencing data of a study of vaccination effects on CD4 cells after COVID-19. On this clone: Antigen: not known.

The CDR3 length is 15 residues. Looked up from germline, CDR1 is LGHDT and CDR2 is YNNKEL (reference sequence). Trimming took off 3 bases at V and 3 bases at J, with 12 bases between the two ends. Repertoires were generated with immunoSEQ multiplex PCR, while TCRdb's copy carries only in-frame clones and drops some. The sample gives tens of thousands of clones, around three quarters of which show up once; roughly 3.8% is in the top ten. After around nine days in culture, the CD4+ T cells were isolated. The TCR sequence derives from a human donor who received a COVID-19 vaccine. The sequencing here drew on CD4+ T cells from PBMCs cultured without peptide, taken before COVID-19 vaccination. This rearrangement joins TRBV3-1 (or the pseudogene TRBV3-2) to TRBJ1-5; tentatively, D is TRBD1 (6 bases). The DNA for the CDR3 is TGTGCCAGCAGCCAGTCGACAGGTTACAATCAGCCCCAGCATTTT. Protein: CASSQSTGYNQPQHF.